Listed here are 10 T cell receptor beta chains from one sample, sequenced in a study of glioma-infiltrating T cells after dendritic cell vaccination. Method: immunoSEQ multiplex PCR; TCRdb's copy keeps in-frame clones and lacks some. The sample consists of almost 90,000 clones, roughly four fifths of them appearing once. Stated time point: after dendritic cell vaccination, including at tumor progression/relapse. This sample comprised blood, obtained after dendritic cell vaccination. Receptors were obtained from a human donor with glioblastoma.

The CDR3: CASSNLQGQMIYGYTF. Here the CDR3 DNA reads TGTGCCAGCAGCAACCTCCAGGGACAGATGATCTATGGCTACACCTTC. The V call is TRBV13, the J call TRBJ1-2; 7 positions agree with TRBD1. The V and J ends lost 5 bases and 4 bases, in that order; junction bases with no gene match: 13. Germline assignment: CDR1 PRHDT and CDR2 FYEKMQ (reference sequence). The CDR3 has 16 amino acids.

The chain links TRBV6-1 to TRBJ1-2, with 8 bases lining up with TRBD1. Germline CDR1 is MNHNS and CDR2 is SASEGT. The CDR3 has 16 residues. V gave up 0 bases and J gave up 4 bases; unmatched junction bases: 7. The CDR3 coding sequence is TGTGCCAGCAGTGAAGCGCGGCCAGGGGGCGGCTATGGCTACACCTTC. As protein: CASSEARPGGGYGYTF.

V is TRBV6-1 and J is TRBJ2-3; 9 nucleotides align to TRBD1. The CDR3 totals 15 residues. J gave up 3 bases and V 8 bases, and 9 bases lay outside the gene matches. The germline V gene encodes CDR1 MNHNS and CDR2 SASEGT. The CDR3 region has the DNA TGTGCCAGCGCCGGGAGACAGGGGGAGACAGATACGCAGTATTTT. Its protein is CASAGRQGETDTQYF.

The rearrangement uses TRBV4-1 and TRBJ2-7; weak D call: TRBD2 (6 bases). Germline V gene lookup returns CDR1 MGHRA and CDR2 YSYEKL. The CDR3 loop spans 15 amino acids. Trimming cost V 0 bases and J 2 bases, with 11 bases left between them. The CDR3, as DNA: TGCGCCAGCAGCCAAGAGCGGGGCTCCACCTACGAGCAGTACTTC. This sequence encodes CASSQERGSTYEQYF.

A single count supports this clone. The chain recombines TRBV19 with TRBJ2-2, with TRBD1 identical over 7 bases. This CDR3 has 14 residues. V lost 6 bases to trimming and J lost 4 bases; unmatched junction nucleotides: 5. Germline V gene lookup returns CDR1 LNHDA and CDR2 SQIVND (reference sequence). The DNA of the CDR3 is TGTGCCAGTAGGAGGGACAGATCCACCGGGGAGCTGTTTTTT. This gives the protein CASRRDRSTGELFF.

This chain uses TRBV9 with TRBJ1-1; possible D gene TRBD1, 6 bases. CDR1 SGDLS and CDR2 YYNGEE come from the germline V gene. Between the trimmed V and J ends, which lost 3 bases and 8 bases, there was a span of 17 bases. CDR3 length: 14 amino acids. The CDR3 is CASSAPSADREAFF. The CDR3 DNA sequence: TGTGCCAGCAGCGCGCCCTCAGCCGACAGGGAAGCTTTCTTT.

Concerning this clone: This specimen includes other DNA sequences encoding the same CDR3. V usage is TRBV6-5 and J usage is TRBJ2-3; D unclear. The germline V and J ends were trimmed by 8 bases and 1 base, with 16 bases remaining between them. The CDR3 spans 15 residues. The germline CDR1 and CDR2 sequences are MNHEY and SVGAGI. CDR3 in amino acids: CASRGSSVGTDTQYF. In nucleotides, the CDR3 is TGTGCCAGCCGTGGTAGCAGCGTAGGCACAGATACGCAGTATTTT.

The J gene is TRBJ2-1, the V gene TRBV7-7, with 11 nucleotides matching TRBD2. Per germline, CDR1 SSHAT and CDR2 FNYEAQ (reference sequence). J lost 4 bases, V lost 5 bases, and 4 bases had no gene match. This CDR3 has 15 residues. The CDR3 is CASSQTSGEYNEQFF. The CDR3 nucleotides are TGTGCCAGCAGCCAGACTAGCGGGGAGTACAATGAGCAGTTCTTC.

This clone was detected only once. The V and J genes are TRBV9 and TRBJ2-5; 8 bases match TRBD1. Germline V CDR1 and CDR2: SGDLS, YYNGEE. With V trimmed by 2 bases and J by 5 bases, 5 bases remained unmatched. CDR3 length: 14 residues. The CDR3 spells CASSVSGGRETQYF. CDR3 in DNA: TGTGCCAGCAGCGTCTCAGGGGGCCGGGAGACCCAGTACTTC.

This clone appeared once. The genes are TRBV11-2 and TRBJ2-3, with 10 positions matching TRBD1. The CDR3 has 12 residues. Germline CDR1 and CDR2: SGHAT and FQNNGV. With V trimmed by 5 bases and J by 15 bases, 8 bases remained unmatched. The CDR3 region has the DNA TGTGCCAGCAGCCAGGGACAGGGGACGACCTATTTT. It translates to CASSQGQGTTYF.